This record looks at one TCR beta chain sequence and its context. A read error may produce the germline difference seen at one junction end. CDR3 length equals 15 residues. Germline V lookup: CDR1 SSHAT, CDR2 FNYEAQ (reference sequence). This sample is part of a study of blood T cell repertoires in COVID-19. The wider study: The origin of the acute and convalescent COVID-19 samples was the United States, Italy and Spain.

How the authors handled the data: Nucleated cell number was recorded as an estimate derived from reference gene primer amplification. Sequenced by immunoSEQ multiplex PCR; TCRdb stores in-frame clones only, minus some. V and J calls and clone size are those listed in that table; D and trimming were worked out from the DNA. The sample consists of a few hundred thousand clones, more than 75% of them appearing once. The sequencing input was peripheral blood. V gene TRBV7-7 combines with J gene TRBJ2-2; 8 bases are a match to TRBD1. The TCR was taken from a woman in her fifties or sixties with acute or convalescent COVID-19. This CDR3 reads CASSLDRGITGELFF. CDR3 DNA: TGTGCTAGCAGCTTAGACAGGGGAATAACCGGGGAGCTGTTTTTT.